Sequencing of this TCR beta chain was carried out in a study of T cells expressing NK-cell markers. Germline V gene lookup returns CDR1 SGHVS and CDR2 FQNEAQ. The CDR3 covers 20 residues. TCRdb processed the 5' RACE reads again and assigns one entry to each CDR3 protein, with no DNA. The sample totals 250,000 or so distinct CDR3 sequences; its top ten clones hold around 4%. Sequencing used blood T cells: a sorted CD56 or NKG2C T cell subset, CD4+ or CD8+ T cells, or bulk PBMC T cells (not recorded which). The TCR comes from a woman between 18 and 70 years old in good health. The rearrangement uses TRBV7-8 and TRBJ1-5. CDR3 region: CASSSRGRQGAMYSNQPQHF. Based on the CDR3 plus reference TRBV7-8 and TRBJ1-5, the full variable domain is GAGVSQSPRYKVAKRGQDVALRCDPISGHVSLFWYQQALGQGPEFLTYFQNEAQLDKSGLPSDRFFAERPEGSVSTLKIQRTQQEDSAVYLCASSSRGRQGAMYSNQPQHFGDGTRLSIL.